This T cell receptor beta chain was identified in a study of T cells in Graves' hyperthyroidism and ophthalmopathy. Study information: Peripheral blood was secured at the point of initial diagnosis, before any treatment.

The CDR3 has 12 amino acids. CDR1 and CDR2 from the germline V gene are MNHNS and SASEGT. V was trimmed by 7 bases and J by 5 bases, leaving 11 bases between them. This clonotype occurred many times. Its antigen is as yet unknown. Amplification yielded TCR beta CDR3 regions, with RNA transcripts as the source. Initially, a first-round RT-PCR of the TCR CDR3 employed the HTBI primer set. TCRdb re-called the multiplex PCR reads with MiXCR, one entry per CDR3 protein. Of nearly 110,000 distinct CDR3 sequences in the sample, more than 15% are singletons; the top ten hold around two fifths. The study, taken as a whole, reports: Appearing also in blood were most of the thyroid clonotypes expanded above 0.001.

Stable Graves' hyperthyroidism denoted no ophthalmopathy progression over 18 months. Sequenced material: blood. The clonotype originates from a woman in her 50s with Graves' hyperthyroidism. The chain carries TRBV6-1 and TRBJ2-5, with unresolved D. The CDR3 reads CASTPRRETQYF. The DNA of the CDR3 is TGTGCCAGCACCCCCCGGCGGGAGACCCAGTACTTC.